These T cell receptor beta chains were read from a single sample in a study of T cells expressing NK-cell markers. TCRdb reanalyzed the 5' RACE reads, giving one entry per CDR3 protein sequence and no DNA. This sample's table reports around 260,000 distinct CDR3 sequences. The specimen sequenced was blood T cells: a sorted CD56 or NKG2C T cell subset, CD4+ or CD8+ T cells, or bulk PBMC T cells (not recorded which). The receptor source for this set is a woman between 18 and 75 years old in good health. Each CDR3 is given with its conserved first and last residue. Fields, in order: J gene, V gene, CDR3 length, CDR3 protein.

TRBJ2-3 TRBV4-3 17 CASSQDPPAASTDTQYF
TRBJ2-1 TRBV5-1 15 CASSLELAPYNEQFF
TRBJ2-3 TRBV20-1 13 CGRGALGTDTQYF
TRBJ1-6 TRBV2 14 CASRQSSYNSPLHF
TRBJ2-1 TRBV20-1 16 CSAQGGGSARSNEQFF
TRBJ2-5 TRBV7-9 15 CASSLVGGDRETQYF
TRBJ1-1 TRBV12-3/TRBV12-4 14 CASSLRHGGAEAFF
TRBJ2-3 TRBV5-1 12 CASSQQGDTQYF
TRBJ1-3 TRBV7-2 13 CASSTNTGNTIYF
TRBJ2-1 TRBV20-1 11 CSATRGNEQFF
TRBJ2-5 TRBV12-3/TRBV12-4 15 CASTRTGTPTETQYF
TRBJ1-1 TRBV6-1 13 CASTRQGGTEAFF
TRBJ1-2 TRBV29-1 12 CSAFGPGWGYTF
TRBJ2-1 TRBV6-2/TRBV6-3 15 CASSYSTSGWNEQFF
TRBJ1-2 TRBV20-1 13 CSARAGTLYGYTF
TRBJ2-3 TRBV7-2 15 CASSLADAYADTQYF
TRBJ2-5 TRBV7-6 16 CASSHGGGLAEETQYF
TRBJ1-6 TRBV14 15 CASSQDFGGQSPLHF
TRBJ1-2 TRBV5-1 15 CASSLGPTGSYGYTF
TRBJ2-7 TRBV12-3/TRBV12-4 13 CASRLAGGREQYF
TRBJ2-7 TRBV15 18 CATSRERTSGGNSYEQYF
TRBJ2-6 TRBV7-2 16 CASSHRRNPGANVLTF
TRBJ2-3 TRBV7-2 12 CASSPGSDTQYF
TRBJ1-2 TRBV7-2 15 CASSLEGLLTNGYTF
TRBJ2-5 TRBV12-3/TRBV12-4 13 CASSPGGLETQYF
TRBJ2-6 TRBV5-6 15 CASSSQGSGANVLTF
TRBJ2-7 TRBV4-2 14 CASSHTGATYEQYF
TRBJ1-6 TRBV20-1 15 CSASTRDSYNSPLHF
TRBJ2-7 TRBV11-2 14 CASSLVQQGNEQYF
TRBJ1-6 TRBV7-2 15 CASKRQGPYNSPLHF
TRBJ2-3 TRBV5-6 16 CASSLLNRVDTDTQYF
TRBJ2-1 TRBV5-1 16 CASSLDPAGRQNEQFF
TRBJ2-7 TRBV6-6 13 CASSRQGPYEQYF
TRBJ2-1 TRBV15 13 CATSRGTYNEQFF
TRBJ2-4 TRBV2 15 CASSEQGPQGNIQYF
TRBJ2-1 TRBV10-3 14 CAISDRTGVGEQFF
TRBJ2-5 TRBV7-7 13 CASSLGPWETQYF
TRBJ2-3 TRBV29-1 13 CSVEGGLTDTQYF
TRBJ1-4 TRBV12-3/TRBV12-4 15 CASSLLRVPREKLFF
TRBJ2-3 TRBV19 16 CASSSTGVKGTDTQYF
TRBJ2-3 TRBV7-9 15 CASSRGALETDTQYF
TRBJ2-1 TRBV12-3/TRBV12-4 13 CASSLRQGNEQFF
TRBJ2-2 TRBV4-2 18 CASSPGLAGAHVTGELFF
TRBJ2-3 TRBV12-3/TRBV12-4 15 CASRRTSGSTDTQYF
TRBJ2-7 TRBV5-1 12 CASSDRGYEQYF
TRBJ2-4 TRBV6-2/TRBV6-3 17 CASRSPTTGEGKNIQYF
TRBJ2-1 TRBV9 12 CASSVGGHEQFF
TRBJ2-1 TRBV7-9 17 CASSSGLAGGIYNEQFF
TRBJ2-2 TRBV20-1 15 CSASNLRGVIGELFF
TRBJ2-1 TRBV3-1 11 CASSFSGEQFF